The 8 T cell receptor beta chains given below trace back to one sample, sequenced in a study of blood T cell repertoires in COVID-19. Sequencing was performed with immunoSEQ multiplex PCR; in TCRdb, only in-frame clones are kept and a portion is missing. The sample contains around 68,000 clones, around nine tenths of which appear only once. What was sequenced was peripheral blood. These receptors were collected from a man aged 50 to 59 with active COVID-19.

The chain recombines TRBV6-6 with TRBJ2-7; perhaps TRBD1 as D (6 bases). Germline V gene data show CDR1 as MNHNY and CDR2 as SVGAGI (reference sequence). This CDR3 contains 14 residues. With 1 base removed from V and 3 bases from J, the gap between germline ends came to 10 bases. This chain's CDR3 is CASSYYLDSYEQYF. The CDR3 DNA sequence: TGTGCCAGCAGTTACTACCTGGACAGCTACGAGCAGTACTTC.

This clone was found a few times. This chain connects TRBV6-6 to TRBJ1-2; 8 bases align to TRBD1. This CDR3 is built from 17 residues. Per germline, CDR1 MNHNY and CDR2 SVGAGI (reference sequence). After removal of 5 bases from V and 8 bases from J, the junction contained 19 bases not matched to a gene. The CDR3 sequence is CASSQYSRRGRKEGYTF. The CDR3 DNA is TGTGCCAGCAGTCAATACTCCCGCAGGGGGCGAAAGGAAGGCTACACCTTC.

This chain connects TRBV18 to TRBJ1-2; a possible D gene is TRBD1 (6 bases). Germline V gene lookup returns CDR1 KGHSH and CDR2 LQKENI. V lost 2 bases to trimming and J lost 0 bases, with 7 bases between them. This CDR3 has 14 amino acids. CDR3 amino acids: CASSPGGANYGYTF. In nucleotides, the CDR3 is TGTGCCAGCTCACCAGGGGGCGCTAACTATGGCTACACCTTC.

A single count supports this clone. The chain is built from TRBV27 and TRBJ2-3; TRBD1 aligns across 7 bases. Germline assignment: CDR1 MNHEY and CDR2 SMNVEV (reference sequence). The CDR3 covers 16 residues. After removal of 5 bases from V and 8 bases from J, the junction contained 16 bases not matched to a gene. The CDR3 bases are TGTGCCAGCAGTCCCACGGACACAGGGGTTCAAGGTACGCAGTATTTT. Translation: CASSPTDTGVQGTQYF.

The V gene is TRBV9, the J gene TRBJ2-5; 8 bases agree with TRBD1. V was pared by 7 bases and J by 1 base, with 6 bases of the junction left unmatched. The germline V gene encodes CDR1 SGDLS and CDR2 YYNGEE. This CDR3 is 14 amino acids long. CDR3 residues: CASSPTGGQETQYF. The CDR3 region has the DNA TGTGCCAGCTCCCCCACAGGGGGCCAAGAGACCCAGTACTTC.

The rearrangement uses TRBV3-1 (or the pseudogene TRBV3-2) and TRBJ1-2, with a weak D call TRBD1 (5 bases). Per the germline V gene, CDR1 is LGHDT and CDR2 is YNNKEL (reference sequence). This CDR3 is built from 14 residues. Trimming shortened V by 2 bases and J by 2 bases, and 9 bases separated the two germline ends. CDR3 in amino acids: CASSQKGHNYGYTF. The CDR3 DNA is TGTGCCAGCAGCCAAAAAGGACACAACTATGGCTACACCTTC.

CDR3 in amino acids: CASSYIGVGGYTF. CDR3 in DNA: TGTGCCAGCAGTTACATAGGGGTCGGAGGCTACACCTTC. The J gene is TRBJ1-2, the V gene TRBV6-2 or TRBV6-3; D is possibly TRBD1 (5 bases). Germline loops: CDR1 MNHEY, CDR2 SVGEGT. CDR3 size: 13 residues. Trimming shortened V by 2 bases and J by 8 bases, and 12 bases separated the two germline ends.

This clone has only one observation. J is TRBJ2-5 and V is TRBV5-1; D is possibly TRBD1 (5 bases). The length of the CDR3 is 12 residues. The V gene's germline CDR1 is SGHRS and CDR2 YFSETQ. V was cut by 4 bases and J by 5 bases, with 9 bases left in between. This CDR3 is CASSPHRETQYF. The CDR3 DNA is TGCGCCAGCAGCCCCCACAGGGAGACCCAGTACTTC.